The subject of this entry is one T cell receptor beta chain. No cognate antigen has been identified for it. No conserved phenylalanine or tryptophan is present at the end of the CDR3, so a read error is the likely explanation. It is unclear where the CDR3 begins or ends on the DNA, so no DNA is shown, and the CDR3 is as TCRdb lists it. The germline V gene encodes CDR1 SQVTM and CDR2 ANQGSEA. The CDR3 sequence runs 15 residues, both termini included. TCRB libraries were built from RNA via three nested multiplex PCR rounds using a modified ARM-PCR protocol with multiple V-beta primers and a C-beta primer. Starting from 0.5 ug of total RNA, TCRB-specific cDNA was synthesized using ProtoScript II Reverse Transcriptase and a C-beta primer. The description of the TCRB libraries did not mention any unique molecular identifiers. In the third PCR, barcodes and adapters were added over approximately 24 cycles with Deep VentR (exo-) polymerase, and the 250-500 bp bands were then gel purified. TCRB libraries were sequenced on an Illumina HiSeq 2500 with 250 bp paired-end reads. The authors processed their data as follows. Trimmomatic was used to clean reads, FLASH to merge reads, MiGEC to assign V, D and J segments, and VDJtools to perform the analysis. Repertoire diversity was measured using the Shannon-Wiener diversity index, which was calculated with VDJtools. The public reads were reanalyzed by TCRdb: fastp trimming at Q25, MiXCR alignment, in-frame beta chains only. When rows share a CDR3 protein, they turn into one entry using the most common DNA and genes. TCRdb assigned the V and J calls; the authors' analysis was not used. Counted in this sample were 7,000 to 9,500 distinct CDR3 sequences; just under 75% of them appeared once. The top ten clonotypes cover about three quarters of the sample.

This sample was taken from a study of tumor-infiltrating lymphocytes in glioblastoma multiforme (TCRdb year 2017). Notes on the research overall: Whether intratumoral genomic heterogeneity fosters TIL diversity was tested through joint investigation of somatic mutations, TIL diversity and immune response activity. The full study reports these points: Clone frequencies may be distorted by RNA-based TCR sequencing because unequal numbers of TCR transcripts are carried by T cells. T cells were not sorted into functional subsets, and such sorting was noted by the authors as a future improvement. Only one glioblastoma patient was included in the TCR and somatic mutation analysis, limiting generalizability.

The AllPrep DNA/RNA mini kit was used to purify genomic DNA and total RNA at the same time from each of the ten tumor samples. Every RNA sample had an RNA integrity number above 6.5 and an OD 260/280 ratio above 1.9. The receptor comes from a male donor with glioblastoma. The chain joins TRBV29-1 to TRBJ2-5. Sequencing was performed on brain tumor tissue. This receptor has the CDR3 CSVEEHSRHQETQYS.